The 30 T cell receptor beta chains in this list originate from one sample, sequenced in a study of OX40 agonist ivuxolimab in advanced cancers. Repertoires were generated with immunoSEQ multiplex PCR, while TCRdb's copy carries only in-frame clones and drops some. The sample lists around 98,000 clones, around nine tenths occurring once. The specimen comprised CD4+ or CD8+ T cells sorted from blood, sampled in a trial of the OX40 agonist ivuxolimab. The receptors shown here come from an adult with an advanced solid tumor such as melanoma, head and neck, liver or kidney cancer.

This clone was recorded once. V usage is TRBV5-6 and J usage is TRBJ1-2; D unclear. This CDR3 is 13 amino acids long. Between the trimmed V and J ends, which lost 0 bases and 4 bases, there was a span of 7 bases. Per the germline V gene, CDR1 is SGHDT and CDR2 is YYEEEE. Here the CDR3 reads CASSLGELYGYTF. The CDR3 nucleotides read TGTGCCAGCAGCTTGGGGGAGCTCTATGGCTACACCTTC. Complete variable domain (other parts from reference TRBV5-6 and TRBJ1-2): DAGVTQSPTHLIKTRGQQVTLRCSPKSGHDTVSWYQQALGQGPQFIFQYYEEEERQRGNFPDRFSGHQFPNYSSELNVNALLLGDSALYLCASSLGELYGYTFGSGTRLTVV.

This clone was counted once. This chain joins TRBV6-5 and TRBJ2-2; D perhaps matches TRBD1 (6 bases). Germline lookup yields CDR1 MNHEY and CDR2 SVGAGI. This CDR3 comprises 15 residues. Trimming pared 6 bases from V and 9 bases from J, leaving 20 bases between. The DNA for the CDR3 is TGTGCCAGCAGCCACTTCGGACAGATCGGCAGGGAGCTGTTTTTT. This gives the protein CASSHFGQIGRELFF.

The chain recombines TRBV6-5 with TRBJ2-5, with D tentatively TRBD1 (6 bases). CDR1 MNHEY and CDR2 SVGAGI come from the germline V gene. The CDR3 sequence is 12 residues long. The V gene lost 5 bases and the J gene lost 3 bases, with 7 bases spanning the gap. CDR3 DNA sequence: TGTGCCAGCAGTGAGGGGGAAGAGACCCAGTACTTC. This codes for CASSEGEETQYF.

This chain uses TRBV27 with TRBJ1-2; 11 bases line up with TRBD1. In germline, CDR1 is MNHEY, CDR2 SMNVEV (reference sequence). J gave up 5 bases and V 6 bases, and 5 bases lay outside the gene matches. The CDR3 loop spans 14 amino acids. The DNA of the CDR3 is TGTGCCAGCAGCACCCGGGACAGGGGGTATGGCTACACCTTC. It codes for CASSTRDRGYGYTF.

V usage is TRBV6-1 and J usage is TRBJ1-5; a possible D gene is TRBD1 (6 bases). The CDR3 covers 16 residues. Germline CDR1 MNHNS, CDR2 SASEGT. Trimming left V 3 bases short and J 2 bases short, with 14 bases between. CDR3 residues: CASSEGGAGGNQPQHF. In DNA form, the CDR3 reads TGTGCCAGCAGTGAGGGGGGGGCTGGCGGCAATCAGCCCCAGCATTTT.

The genes are TRBV28 and TRBJ1-4; 8 bases map to TRBD1. Looked up from germline, CDR1 is MDHEN and CDR2 is SYDVKM. The trim removed 3 bases at V and 8 bases at J, leaving 14 bases unmatched. CDR3 length: 17 residues. In DNA form, the CDR3 reads TGTGCCAGCAGTTTCCAGGGGGCGGCCCGGGGGGAGGAAAAACTGTTTTTT. It is translated as CASSFQGAARGEEKLFF.

The V and J genes are TRBV18 and TRBJ2-7; D remains ambiguous. Deletions cut 3 bases from V and 5 bases from J, with 11 bases between. The germline CDR1 and CDR2 sequences are KGHSH and LQKENI. This CDR3 has 13 amino acids. CDR3 DNA sequence: TGTGCCAGCTCACCCGGACCCGTGCACGAGCAGTACTTC. It encodes CASSPGPVHEQYF.

In the case of this clone: Sequence at one end of the junction differs from germline and may be a read error. The CDR3 DNA reads as TGTGCCAGTAGTATAGACGGGACAGTTACGCAGTATTTT. It yields the protein CASSIDGTVTQYF. This chain uses TRBV19 with TRBJ2-3; TRBD1 matches 7 bases. Germline V gene sequence: CDR1 LNHDA, CDR2 SQIVND (reference sequence). There are 13 residues in the CDR3.

The CDR3 here is CASSDRDRVLVGTEAFF. The CDR3 DNA sequence: TGTGCCAGCTCCGACCGGGACAGGGTTCTTGTGGGCACTGAAGCTTTCTTT. The gene calls are TRBV18 and TRBJ1-1; 9 positions agree with TRBD1. V shed 6 bases, J shed 4 bases, and the junction held 15 bases outside the gene matches. The CDR3 totals 17 residues. CDR1 is KGHSH and CDR2 is LQKENI in the germline V gene. Supplemented by reference TRBV18 and TRBJ1-1, the full variable domain reads NAGVMQNPRHLVRRRGQEARLRCSPMKGHSHVYWYRQLPEEGLKFMVYLQKENIIDESGMPKERFSAEFPKEGPSILRIQQVVRGDSAAYFCASSDRDRVLVGTEAFFGQGTRLTVV.

The rearrangement uses TRBV9 and TRBJ1-5, with D unresolved. In germline, CDR1 is SGDLS, CDR2 YYNGEE. CDR3 length equals 15 residues. The germline V and J ends were trimmed by 0 bases and 1 base, with 8 bases remaining between them. In DNA, the CDR3 is TGTGCCAGCAGCGTAGATAGTCGGAGCAATCAGCCCCAGCATTTT. This gives the protein CASSVDSRSNQPQHF.

The J gene is TRBJ2-7, the V gene TRBV18; 7 nucleotides line up with TRBD1. The V gene end was trimmed by 3 bases and the J gene end by 3 bases; junction bases not matched to a gene: 5. This CDR3 comprises 14 residues. Per the germline V gene, CDR1 is KGHSH and CDR2 is LQKENI. The CDR3 nucleotides are TGTGCCAGCTCACCTTTACAGGGGAACTACGAGCAGTACTTC. It specifies CASSPLQGNYEQYF.

The V call is TRBV11-2, the J call TRBJ1-1, with D maybe TRBD1 (6 bases). This CDR3 is 17 amino acids long. CDR1 SGHAT and CDR2 FQNNGV come from the germline V gene. Trimming cost V 5 bases and J 4 bases, with 23 bases left between them. DNA of the CDR3: TGTGCCAGCAGCAGGGGGGTGGCAGGGAGGGGAAGCACTGAAGCTTTCTTT. It translates to CASSRGVAGRGSTEAFF. Drawing the rest from reference TRBV11-2 and TRBJ1-1, the complete variable domain is EAGVAQSPRYKIIEKRQSVAFWCNPISGHATLYWYQQILGQGPKLLIQFQNNGVVDDSQLPKDRFSAERLKGVDSTLKIQPAKLEDSAVYLCASSRGVAGRGSTEAFFGQGTRLTVV.

The chain couples TRBV10-3 to TRBJ2-2; possible D gene TRBD2, 5 bases. Looked up from germline, CDR1 is ENHRY and CDR2 is SYGVKD. CDR3 length: 18 residues. V was shortened by 5 bases and J by 2 bases, with 21 bases between the two germline ends. The CDR3 spells CAISRRRTGDKNTGELFF. The CDR3 DNA reads TGTGCCATCAGTCGTCGTCGGACCGGGGATAAAAACACCGGGGAGCTGTTTTTT.

V is TRBV19 and J is TRBJ1-2, with D unresolved. This CDR3 region has 16 residues. V was shortened by 3 bases and J by 0 bases, with 14 bases between the two germline ends. Germline CDR1 is LNHDA and CDR2 is SQIVND (reference sequence). The CDR3 region is CASSIGPGAANYGYTF. CDR3 sequence (DNA): TGTGCCAGTAGTATCGGGCCGGGAGCCGCTAACTATGGCTACACCTTC.

The chain combines TRBV12-5 with TRBJ2-3; no clear D. V lost 2 bases, J lost 5 bases, and 8 bases lay in between. The CDR3 totals 13 residues. Germline lookup yields CDR1 LGHNT and CDR2 FRNRAP. CDR3: CASGLTQRDTQYF. Written as DNA, the CDR3 is TGTGCTAGTGGTTTGACCCAGCGAGATACGCAGTATTTT.

The gene calls are TRBV7-2 and TRBJ1-6, with a weak D call TRBD1 (6 bases). This CDR3 has 15 amino acids. Germline V gives CDR1 SGHTA, CDR2 FQGNSA. V lost 7 bases to trimming and J lost 9 bases, with 19 bases between them. The CDR3 DNA is TGTGCCAGCACCCTTAGTCCCACAGGGAGTTCACCCCTCCACTTT. Protein: CASTLSPTGSSPLHF.

This rearrangement joins TRBV5-5 to TRBJ1-2; 11 positions agree with TRBD1. CDR3 length equals 15 residues. V trimming: 4 bases; J trimming: 4 bases; junction bases outside the gene matches: 6. Germline lookup yields CDR1 SGHKS and CDR2 YYEKEE (reference sequence). The CDR3 region is CASSLTGTGGYGYTF. DNA of the CDR3: TGTGCCAGCAGCCTTACCGGGACAGGGGGCTATGGCTACACCTTC.

This chain uses TRBV5-1 with TRBJ2-1, with D uncertain. Deletions cut 0 bases from V and 9 bases from J, with 13 bases between. The germline V gene encodes CDR1 SGHRS and CDR2 YFSETQ. CDR3 length equals 14 residues. The CDR3: CASSLGLVTGEQFF. In DNA form, the CDR3 reads TGCGCCAGCAGCTTGGGGTTAGTAACGGGTGAGCAGTTCTTC.

The rearrangement joins TRBV9 to TRBJ2-3; 7 nucleotides agree with TRBD2. CDR1 and CDR2 from the germline V gene are SGDLS and YYNGEE. CDR3 length: 17 residues. V lost 1 base and J lost 1; bases outside the gene matches: 9. The CDR3 bases are TGTGCCAGCAGCGTAACCCCACGGGGGGTCCGCACAGATACGCAGTATTTT. Its translation: CASSVTPRGVRTDTQYF.

The CDR3 protein is CSVAEGEKLFF. The CDR3 DNA is TGCAGCGTTGCAGAGGGCGAAAAACTGTTTTTT. The chain employs TRBV29-1 and TRBJ1-4; D gene unclear. CDR1 is SQVTM and CDR2 is ANQGSEA in the germline V gene. CDR3 length: 11 amino acids. The V end was cut by 4 bases, the J end by 8 bases, with 8 bases between.

The chain couples TRBV4-3 to TRBJ2-1; TRBD2 matches 8 bases. This CDR3 has 15 residues. Per the germline V gene, CDR1 is LGHNA and CDR2 is YSLEER. After removal of 0 bases from V and 13 bases from J, the junction contained 11 bases not matched to a gene. CDR3 nucleotides: TGCGCCAGCAGCCAAGATAGTCTCGGGACTAGAGCCCAGTTCTTC. It codes for CASSQDSLGTRAQFF.

CDR3 sequence reads: CASSNHGKRLNNEQFF. As DNA, the CDR3 is TGTGCCAGCAGCAACCATGGGAAAAGATTAAACAATGAGCAGTTCTTC. The rearrangement uses TRBV5-7 and TRBJ2-1; D unclear. TRBV5-7 is labeled an ORF, and its function is uncertain. V was clipped by 4 bases and J by 5 bases, with 19 bases between them. The CDR3 runs 16 residues.

The rearrangement links TRBV7-2 to TRBJ1-1; D unclear. V was shortened by 1 base and J by 4 bases, with 13 bases between the two germline ends. This CDR3 comprises 15 residues. Germline lookup yields CDR1 SGHTA and CDR2 FQGNSA. Here the CDR3 DNA reads TGTGCCAGCAGCTTAGTTGGCCCCTCGGGCACTGAAGCTTTCTTT. Its translation: CASSLVGPSGTEAFF.

The V call is TRBV7-2, the J call TRBJ2-2, with TRBD1 matching over 10 bases. The germline CDR1 and CDR2 sequences are SGHTA and FQGNSA. The CDR3 is made up of 16 amino acids. The J segment lost 4 bases and the V segment lost 5 bases, leaving 7 bases of the junction unmatched. Written as DNA, the CDR3 is TGTGCCAGCAGCCCGCGACAGGGGGCGACCACCGGGGAGCTGTTTTTT. It codes for CASSPRQGATTGELFF.

The chain combines TRBV19 with TRBJ2-5; TRBD1 might be the D (5 bases). Germline CDR1 is LNHDA and CDR2 is SQIVND (reference sequence). The length of the CDR3 is 13 residues. Trimming cost V 3 bases and J 5 bases, with 10 bases left between them. The chain's CDR3 is CASSINRGETQYF. The DNA of the CDR3 is TGTGCCAGTAGTATTAATAGGGGTGAGACCCAGTACTTC.

The chain is built from TRBV27 and TRBJ2-5, with TRBD2 matching 8 bases. With 2 bases clipped from V and 7 bases from J, the junction kept 12 bases outside the gene matches. Germline V gene data show CDR1 as MNHEY and CDR2 as SMNVEV (reference sequence). The CDR3 contains 16 residues. The CDR3 is CASSLSGGPTLRTQYF. CDR3 sequence (DNA): TGTGCCAGCAGTTTAAGCGGGGGCCCGACTCTTCGGACCCAGTACTTC.

V and J are TRBV7-8 and TRBJ2-7, with TRBD1 identical over 9 bases. The J segment lost 2 bases and the V segment lost 2 bases, leaving 4 bases of the junction unmatched. The length of the CDR3 is 15 residues. The germline V gene has CDR1 SGHVS and CDR2 FQNEAQ. CDR3 nucleotide sequence: TGTGCCAGCAGCTTATTTGGACAGGGGCCCTACGAGCAGTACTTC. The encoded protein is CASSLFGQGPYEQYF.

The J gene is TRBJ2-6, the V gene TRBV7-9, with 9 bases fitting TRBD2. This CDR3 has 18 amino acids. The germline CDR1 and CDR2 sequences are SEHNR and FQNEAQ (reference sequence). V lost 10 bases to trimming and J lost 0 bases; unmatched junction nucleotides: 13. The CDR3 DNA is TGTGCCACTTGTCCGGCTAGCGGGGAAAGCTCTGGGGCCAACGTCCTGACTTTC. Amino acid sequence: CATCPASGESSGANVLTF. Supplemented by reference TRBV7-9 and TRBJ2-6, the full variable domain reads DTGVSQNPRHKITKRGQNVTFRCDPISEHNRLYWYRQTLGQGPEFLTYFQNEAQLEKSRLLSDRFSAERPKGSFSTLEIQRTEQGDSAMYLCATCPASGESSGANVLTFGAGSRLTVL.

The chain carries TRBV4-2 and TRBJ1-4; 8 bases line up with TRBD1. Germline V gives CDR1 LGHNA, CDR2 YNFKEQ. The J segment lost 8 bases and the V segment lost 3 bases, leaving 8 bases of the junction unmatched. The CDR3 has 15 residues. For the CDR3, the DNA is TGTGCCAGCAGCCACCCCGGACAGGGAGGGGAAAAACTGTTTTTT. This codes for CASSHPGQGGEKLFF.

This rearrangement joins TRBV7-3 to TRBJ1-4; perhaps TRBD1 as D (5 bases). Trimming removed 5 bases at V and 10 bases at J, with 14 bases between. The CDR3 has 13 residues. CDR1 SGHTA and CDR2 FQGTGA come from the germline V gene. The CDR3 loop reads CASSRLQGGKLFF. The DNA for the CDR3 is TGTGCCAGCAGCCGACTCCAGGGAGGAAAACTGTTTTTT. The full variable domain, completed using reference TRBV7-3 and TRBJ1-4, is GAGVSQTPSNKVTEKGKYVELRCDPISGHTALYWYRQSLGQGPEFLIYFQGTGAADDSGLPNDRFFAVRPEGSVSTLKIQRTERGDSAVYLCASSRLQGGKLFFGSGTQLSVL.